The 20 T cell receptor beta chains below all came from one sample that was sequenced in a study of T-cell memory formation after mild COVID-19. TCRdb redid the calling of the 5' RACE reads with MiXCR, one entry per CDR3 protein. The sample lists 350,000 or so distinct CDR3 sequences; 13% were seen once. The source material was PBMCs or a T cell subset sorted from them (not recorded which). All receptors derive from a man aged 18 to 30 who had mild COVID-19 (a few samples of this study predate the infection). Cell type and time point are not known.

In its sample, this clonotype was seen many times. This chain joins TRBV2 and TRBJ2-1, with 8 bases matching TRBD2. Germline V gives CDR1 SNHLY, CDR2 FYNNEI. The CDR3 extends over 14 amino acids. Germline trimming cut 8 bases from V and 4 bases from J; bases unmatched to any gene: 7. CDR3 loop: CASGSGGAYNEQFF. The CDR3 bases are TGTGCCAGCGGGTCGGGGGGGGCTTACAATGAGCAGTTCTTC.

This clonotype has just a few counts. CDR3 protein: CASSPGGTRSTDTQYF. The CDR3 DNA reads as TGTGCCAGCAGCCCTGGAGGGACTAGGTCCACAGATACGCAGTATTTT. V and J are TRBV7-2 and TRBJ2-3, with 8 nucleotides matching TRBD2. The CDR3 extends over 16 amino acids. The germline gives CDR1 SGHTA, CDR2 FQGNSA. V dropped 5 bases and J dropped 2; count of bases not matched to a gene: 9.

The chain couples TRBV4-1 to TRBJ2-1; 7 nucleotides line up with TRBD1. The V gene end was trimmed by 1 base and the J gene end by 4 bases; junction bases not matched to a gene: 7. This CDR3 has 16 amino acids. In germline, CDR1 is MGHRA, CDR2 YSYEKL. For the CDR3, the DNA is TGCGCCAGCAGCCAAGTGGGCAGGGGGAGATACAATGAGCAGTTCTTC. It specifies CASSQVGRGRYNEQFF.

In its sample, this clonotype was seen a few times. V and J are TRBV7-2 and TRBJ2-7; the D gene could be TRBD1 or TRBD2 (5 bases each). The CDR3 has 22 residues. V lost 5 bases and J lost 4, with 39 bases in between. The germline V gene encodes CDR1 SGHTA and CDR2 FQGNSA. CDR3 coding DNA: TGTGCCAGCAGCAATCCGGGACCGGGTAGCTGGGGTAGCTCCACGATCGATTACGAGCAGTACTTC. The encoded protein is CASSNPGPGSWGSSTIDYEQYF.

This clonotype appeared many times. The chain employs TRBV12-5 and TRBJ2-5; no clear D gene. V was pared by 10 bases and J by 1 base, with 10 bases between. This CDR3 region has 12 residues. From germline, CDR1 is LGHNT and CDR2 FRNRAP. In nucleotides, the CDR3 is TGTGCTACTGTTGGCGGCCAAGAGACCCAGTACTTC. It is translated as CATVGGQETQYF.

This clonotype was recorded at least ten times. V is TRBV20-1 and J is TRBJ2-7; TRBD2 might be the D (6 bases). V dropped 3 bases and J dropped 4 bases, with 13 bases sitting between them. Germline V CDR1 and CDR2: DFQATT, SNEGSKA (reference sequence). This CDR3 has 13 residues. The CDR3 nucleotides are TGCAGTGCTAGCTTGGCGGGGTCATACGAGCAGTACTTC. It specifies CSASLAGSYEQYF.

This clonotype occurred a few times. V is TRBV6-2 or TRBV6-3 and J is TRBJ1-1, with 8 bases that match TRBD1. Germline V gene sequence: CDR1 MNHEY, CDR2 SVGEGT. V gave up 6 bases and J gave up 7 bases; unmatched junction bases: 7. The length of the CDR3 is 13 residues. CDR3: CASSRRGLNEAFF. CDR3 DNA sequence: TGTGCCAGCAGCCGCAGGGGGCTTAATGAAGCTTTCTTT.

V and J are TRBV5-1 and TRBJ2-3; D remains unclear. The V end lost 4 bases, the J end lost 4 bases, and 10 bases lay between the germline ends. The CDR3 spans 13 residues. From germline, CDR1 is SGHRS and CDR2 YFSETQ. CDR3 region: CASSQDASDTQYF. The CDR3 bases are TGCGCCAGCAGCCAGGACGCTTCAGATACGCAGTATTTT.

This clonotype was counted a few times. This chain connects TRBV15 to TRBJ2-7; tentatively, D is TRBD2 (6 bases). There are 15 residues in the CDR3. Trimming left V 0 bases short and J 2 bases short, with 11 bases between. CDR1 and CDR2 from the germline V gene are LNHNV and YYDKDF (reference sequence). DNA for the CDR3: TGTGCCACCAGCAGAGATTGGAGGGGCCCCTACGAGCAGTACGTC. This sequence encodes CATSRDWRGPYEQYV.

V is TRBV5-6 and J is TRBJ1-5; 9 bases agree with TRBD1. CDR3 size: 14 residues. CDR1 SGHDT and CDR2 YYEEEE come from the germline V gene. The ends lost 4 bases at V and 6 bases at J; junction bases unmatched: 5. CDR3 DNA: TGTGCCAGCAGCGCGGGACAGGGCACTCAGCCCCAGCATTTT. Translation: CASSAGQGTQPQHF.

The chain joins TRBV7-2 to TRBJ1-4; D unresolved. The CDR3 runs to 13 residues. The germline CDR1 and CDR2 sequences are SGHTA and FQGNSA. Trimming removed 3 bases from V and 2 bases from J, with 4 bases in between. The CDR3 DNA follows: TGTGCCAGCAGCTTCAGGACTAATGAAAAACTGTTTTTT. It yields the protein CASSFRTNEKLFF.

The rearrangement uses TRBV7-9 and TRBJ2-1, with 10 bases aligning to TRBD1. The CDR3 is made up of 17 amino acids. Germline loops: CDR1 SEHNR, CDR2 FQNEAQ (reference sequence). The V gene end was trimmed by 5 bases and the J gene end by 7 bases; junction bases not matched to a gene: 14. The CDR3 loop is CASSPRDRGRGWNEQFF. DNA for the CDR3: TGTGCCAGCAGCCCCCGGGACAGGGGACGGGGTTGGAATGAGCAGTTCTTC.

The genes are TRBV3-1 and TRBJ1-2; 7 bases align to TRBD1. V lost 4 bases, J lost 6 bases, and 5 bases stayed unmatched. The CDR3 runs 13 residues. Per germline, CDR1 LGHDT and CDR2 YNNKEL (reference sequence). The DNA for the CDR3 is TGTGCCAGCAGCCTCGCCGGGACAGATGGCTACACCTTC. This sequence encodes CASSLAGTDGYTF.

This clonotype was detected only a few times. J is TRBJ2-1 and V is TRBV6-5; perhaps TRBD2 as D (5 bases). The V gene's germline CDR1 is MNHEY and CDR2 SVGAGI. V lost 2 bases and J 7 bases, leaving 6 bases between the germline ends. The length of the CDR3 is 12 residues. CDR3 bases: TGTGCCAGCAGTTACCCGGGAAATGAGCAGTTCTTC. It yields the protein CASSYPGNEQFF.

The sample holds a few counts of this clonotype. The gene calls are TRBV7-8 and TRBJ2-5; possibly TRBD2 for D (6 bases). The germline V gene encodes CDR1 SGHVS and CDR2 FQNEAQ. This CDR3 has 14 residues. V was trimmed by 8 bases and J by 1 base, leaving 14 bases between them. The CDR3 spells CASFAGNLQETQYF. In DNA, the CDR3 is TGTGCCAGCTTTGCGGGAAACCTCCAAGAGACCCAGTACTTC.

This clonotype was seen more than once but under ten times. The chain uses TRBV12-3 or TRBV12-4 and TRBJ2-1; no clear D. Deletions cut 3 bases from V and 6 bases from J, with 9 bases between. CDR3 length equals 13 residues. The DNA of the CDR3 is TGTGCCAGCAGTTTCCCGGGTGGCAATGAGCAGTTCTTC. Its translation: CASSFPGGNEQFF.

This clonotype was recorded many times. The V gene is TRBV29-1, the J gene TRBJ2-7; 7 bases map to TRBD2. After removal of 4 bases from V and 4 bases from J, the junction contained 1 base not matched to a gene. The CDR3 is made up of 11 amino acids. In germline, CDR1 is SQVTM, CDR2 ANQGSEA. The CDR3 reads CSVGEGYEQYV. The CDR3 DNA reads TGCAGCGTTGGGGAGGGGTACGAGCAGTACGTC.

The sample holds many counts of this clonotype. CDR3 sequence reads: CASSSTAGSYEQYF. CDR3 DNA sequence: TGTGCCAGCAGCTCCACAGCAGGCTCCTACGAGCAGTACTTC. This chain joins TRBV7-2 and TRBJ2-7; D is unresolved. Germline V gene sequence: CDR1 SGHTA, CDR2 FQGNSA. V was pared by 4 bases and J by 0 bases, with 10 bases between. This CDR3 has 14 residues.

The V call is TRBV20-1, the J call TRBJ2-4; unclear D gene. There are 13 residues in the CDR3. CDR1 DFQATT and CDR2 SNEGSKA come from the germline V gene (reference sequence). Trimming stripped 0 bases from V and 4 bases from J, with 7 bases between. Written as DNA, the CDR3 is TGCAGTGCTAGAGATCTGCCTAAAAACATTCAGTACTTC. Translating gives CSARDLPKNIQYF.

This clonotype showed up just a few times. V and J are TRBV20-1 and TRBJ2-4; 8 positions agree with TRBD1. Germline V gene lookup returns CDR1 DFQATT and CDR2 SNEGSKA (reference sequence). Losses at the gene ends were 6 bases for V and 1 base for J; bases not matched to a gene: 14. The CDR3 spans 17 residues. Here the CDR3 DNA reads TGCAGTGCCCAAGCTCCCCAGGGGGCTGGCGCCAAAAACATTCAGTACTTC. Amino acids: CSAQAPQGAGAKNIQYF.